The clone carrying this TCR beta chain was detected once. Its specificity is unknown. This record belongs to a study of T cell responses to AZD1222 COVID-19 vaccine. Generated by immunoSEQ multiplex PCR, the TCRdb table keeps only in-frame clones and is missing some. Seen here are approximately 110,000 clones, approximately 90% observed once, and the top ten hold more than 7%. Study-wide results and caveats: Donors in the cohort were predominantly white British and more often female, and clonal diversity was possibly underestimated.

The CDR3 runs to 14 residues. Germline CDR1 SGHRS, CDR2 YFSETQ. With 4 bases removed from V and 1 base from J, the gap between germline ends came to 11 bases. The chain employs TRBV5-1 and TRBJ1-1; TRBD1 is a possible D gene (6 bases). Material: peripheral blood, obtained 28 days after the second AZD1222 dose. This receptor was taken from an adult who received the AZD1222 COVID-19 vaccine. This CDR3 is CASSAGQTNTEAFF. The CDR3 DNA reads TGCGCCAGCAGCGCTGGACAGACGAACACTGAAGCTTTCTTT.